The 19 T cell receptor beta chains in this list originate from one sample, sequenced in a study of radiation and T cells in renal cell carcinoma. As for time point: baseline pretreatment blood. Treatment indicated: 15 Gy SBRT to primary tumor, nephrectomy 4 weeks later. Sequenced by immunoSEQ multiplex PCR; TCRdb stores in-frame clones only, minus some. This sample has about 150,000 clones, with about 87% found just once. The specimen was blood, collected from a patient whose treatment included radiotherapy and nephrectomy. The source is a woman aged 70-85 years with renal cell carcinoma.

The chain combines TRBV4-2 with TRBJ1-4; 9 bases line up with TRBD1. Germline trimming cut 5 bases from V and 3 bases from J; bases unmatched to any gene: 10. The germline V gene encodes CDR1 LGHNA and CDR2 YNFKEQ. This CDR3 region has 17 residues. The CDR3 region has the DNA TGTGCCAGCAGCACCCACGGGACAGGGTGGGCTAATGAAAAACTGTTTTTT. It yields the protein CASSTHGTGWANEKLFF.

The chain links TRBV5-1 to TRBJ2-6; tentatively, D is TRBD1 (6 bases). CDR3 length: 17 amino acids. V lost 4 bases and J lost 0, with 14 bases in between. CDR1 is SGHRS and CDR2 is YFSETQ in the germline V gene. The CDR3: CASSPPGQFSGANVLTF. In DNA, the CDR3 is TGCGCCAGCAGCCCACCTGGACAGTTCTCTGGGGCCAACGTCCTGACTTTC.

This chain connects TRBV9 to TRBJ1-2; D uncertain. CDR3 length: 14 amino acids. With 0 bases removed from V and 4 bases from J, the gap between germline ends came to 10 bases. CDR1 and CDR2 (germline): SGDLS, YYNGEE. CDR3 sequence (DNA): TGTGCCAGCAGCGTAGGAGCCCGTGGCTATGGCTACACCTTC. Amino acid sequence: CASSVGARGYGYTF.

The chain joins TRBV27 to TRBJ2-3; 10 bases map to TRBD2. This CDR3 has 18 amino acids. Germline-derived CDR1 and CDR2 are MNHEY and SMNVEV (reference sequence). J lost 2 bases, V lost 6 bases, and 14 bases had no gene match. Here the CDR3 reads CASSFQIAGGTTTDTQYF. CDR3 coding DNA: TGTGCCAGCAGCTTCCAGATAGCGGGGGGAACCACCACAGATACGCAGTATTTT.

The V and J genes are TRBV30 and TRBJ1-2, with D uncertain. The germline V gene encodes CDR1 GTSNPN and CDR2 SVGIG (reference sequence). This CDR3 spans 13 amino acids. With 4 bases removed from V and 5 bases from J, the gap between germline ends came to 14 bases. The CDR3: CAWIKRASYGYTF. For the CDR3, the DNA is TGTGCCTGGATAAAAAGGGCATCGTATGGCTACACCTTC.

This clone came up a few times. The rearrangement links TRBV2 to TRBJ1-5; D call uncertain. The CDR3 runs 13 residues. Trimming pared 3 bases from V and 9 bases from J, leaving 12 bases between. The germline V gene has CDR1 SNHLY and CDR2 FYNNEI. DNA for the CDR3: TGTGCCAGCAGTGACAGATTTTTATCGCCCCAGCATTTT. Protein sequence: CASSDRFLSPQHF.

The chain has TRBV6-5 and TRBJ2-2; a weak D match, TRBD2 (5 bases). Trimming left V 11 bases short and J 0 bases short, with 13 bases between. Per germline, CDR1 MNHEY and CDR2 SVGAGI. This CDR3 is 14 amino acids long. The CDR3 here is CASAGGPNTGELFF. The DNA for the CDR3 is TGTGCCTCGGCGGGCGGACCGAACACCGGGGAGCTGTTTTTT.

A word on this clone: This specimen includes other DNA sequences encoding the same CDR3. The chain couples TRBV29-1 to TRBJ1-4, with 9 bases matching TRBD1. Looked up from germline, CDR1 is SQVTM and CDR2 is ANQGSEA. The CDR3 sequence is 13 residues long. The V and J ends lost 6 bases and 7 bases, in that order; junction bases with no gene match: 6. The CDR3 nucleotides read TGCAGCGTCCTGGGACAGGGAGGTGAAAAACTGTTTTTT. Its translation is CSVLGQGGEKLFF. The whole variable domain, remainder taken from reference TRBV29-1 and TRBJ1-4, is SAVISQKPSRDICQRGTSLTIQCQVDSQVTMMFWYRQQPGQSLTLIATANQGSEATYESGFVIDKFPISRPNLTFSTLTVSNMSPEDSSIYLCSVLGQGGEKLFFGSGTQLSVL.

This clone was found once. The chain links TRBV2 to TRBJ1-2; D is ambiguous. CDR1 SNHLY and CDR2 FYNNEI come from the germline V gene. This CDR3 comprises 12 residues. The V gene lost 4 bases and the J gene lost 4 bases, with 7 bases spanning the gap. The CDR3 nucleotides read TGTGCCAGCAGTGGACGGTCCTATGGCTACACCTTC. Its protein product is CASSGRSYGYTF.

Here the CDR3 reads CASSELGTANNSPLHF. CDR3 sequence (DNA): TGTGCCAGCAGCGAATTAGGGACGGCCAATAATTCACCCCTCCACTTT. The gene calls are TRBV2 and TRBJ1-6, with D tentatively TRBD1 (5 bases). V dropped 6 bases and J dropped 5 bases, with 17 bases sitting between them. Germline values: CDR1 SNHLY, CDR2 FYNNEI. The CDR3 consists of 16 residues. The whole variable domain, filled in from reference TRBV2 and TRBJ1-6, reads EPEVTQTPSHQVTQMGQEVILRCVPISNHLYFYWYRQILGQKVEFLVSFYNNEISEKSEIFDDQFSVERPDGSNFTLKIRSTKLEDSAMYFCASSELGTANNSPLHFGNGTRLTVT.

CDR3 loop: CASARELSTDTQYF. CDR3 DNA: TGTGCCAGCGCGAGGGAACTTAGCACAGATACGCAGTATTTT. J is TRBJ2-3 and V is TRBV11-2; D perhaps matches TRBD2 (5 bases). The CDR3 is made up of 14 amino acids. The germline V and J ends were trimmed by 8 bases and 0 bases, with 12 bases remaining between them. Germline assignment: CDR1 SGHAT and CDR2 FQNNGV.

CDR3 DNA sequence: TGTGCCAGTACCTGGGACAGTCGTTCTAACTATGGCTACACCTTC. Residues: CASTWDSRSNYGYTF. The chain joins TRBV19 to TRBJ1-2; 7 bases map to TRBD1. The CDR3 totals 15 residues. CDR1 and CDR2 from the germline V gene are LNHDA and SQIVND (reference sequence). The V segment lost 7 bases and the J segment 0 bases; nucleotides outside the gene matches: 8.

Only a few counts were recorded for this clone. This chain joins TRBV29-1 and TRBJ1-5; D possibly corresponds to TRBD1 (6 bases). Germline lookup yields CDR1 SQVTM and CDR2 ANQGSEA. There are 13 residues in the CDR3. V lost 6 bases, J lost 3 bases, and 12 bases lay in between. DNA for the CDR3: TGCAGCGTCCGCGGGACATACAATCAGCCCCAGCATTTT. Protein product: CSVRGTYNQPQHF.

The V gene is TRBV9, the J gene TRBJ2-2; tentative D call: TRBD2 (6 bases). CDR3 length equals 15 residues. CDR1 is SGDLS, CDR2 YYNGEE, per germline. Trimming took 3 bases from V and 5 from J, leaving 14 bases between them. CDR3 nucleotides: TGTGCCAGCAGCGCCGTGGGGGGTGATACCGGGGAGCTGTTTTTT. Translating gives CASSAVGGDTGELFF.

The chain carries TRBV7-9 and TRBJ2-2; D is unresolved. Germline assignment: CDR1 SEHNR and CDR2 FQNEAQ (reference sequence). V was trimmed by 1 base and J by 5 bases, leaving 2 bases between them. This CDR3 has 12 residues. In DNA form, the CDR3 reads TGTGCCAGCAGCTTAGAGACCGGGGAGCTGTTTTTT. Its protein is CASSLETGELFF.

V gene TRBV27 combines with J gene TRBJ1-2; 10 nucleotides line up with TRBD1. Germline loops: CDR1 MNHEY, CDR2 SMNVEV (reference sequence). The CDR3 runs 15 residues. V dropped 6 bases and J dropped 4; count of bases not matched to a gene: 8. Here the CDR3 reads CASSPTGGRVYGYTF. In DNA, the CDR3 is TGTGCCAGCAGCCCGACAGGGGGCAGAGTCTATGGCTACACCTTC.

The CDR3 reads CASSIRGGYYNEQFF. The CDR3 coding sequence is TGTGCCAGTAGTATCCGGGGGGGGTATTACAATGAGCAGTTCTTC. This sequence joins TRBV19 and TRBJ2-1, with 8 bases that match TRBD2. The germline gives CDR1 LNHDA, CDR2 SQIVND (reference sequence). The CDR3 runs 15 residues. With V trimmed by 3 bases and J by 4 bases, 5 bases remained unmatched.

This sequence joins TRBV11-2 and TRBJ1-6, with TRBD1 identical over 7 bases. Trimming cost V 2 bases and J 9 bases; bases outside gene matches: 7. The CDR3 consists of 15 residues. Per germline, CDR1 SGHAT and CDR2 FQNNGV. As DNA, the CDR3 is TGTGCCAGCAGCTTAAGTCACAGGGGTGGTTCACCCCTCCACTTT. As protein: CASSLSHRGGSPLHF.

This chain uses TRBV6-5 with TRBJ1-1; D is perhaps TRBD1 (5 bases). Germline V gene lookup returns CDR1 MNHEY and CDR2 SVGAGI. CDR3 size: 13 residues. With 6 bases removed from V and 0 bases from J, the gap between germline ends came to 8 bases. The CDR3 DNA reads TGTGCCAGCAGGGGGCCCATGAACACTGAAGCTTTCTTT. It yields the protein CASRGPMNTEAFF.